The following is a TCR beta chain sequence with its context. Random hexamers were used to reverse transcribe an amount of roughly 0.5 to 1 ug RNA. MiXCR, run by TCRdb on the immunoSEQ multiplex PCR reads, gives a single entry per CDR3 protein. Of approximately 170,000 distinct CDR3 sequences listed, approximately 90% are singletons. This sample was included in a study of CD8 T cells in Susac syndrome. Deletions cut 1 base from V and 5 bases from J, with 12 bases between. Germline V gene lookup returns CDR1 SGHAT and CDR2 FQNNGV. The CDR3 totals 15 residues. The sample was CD4+ T cells from PBMCs. This receptor was obtained from a human donor in good health. The chain is built from TRBV11-2 and TRBJ2-1; D is ambiguous. CDR3 region: CASSLGVGRDNEQFF. CDR3 DNA: TGTGCCAGCAGCTTAGGGGTGGGTCGAGACAATGAGCAGTTCTTC.